The rows below give T cell receptor beta chains drawn from one sample of a study of T cells in narcolepsy. Sequencing was performed with immunoSEQ multiplex PCR; in TCRdb, only in-frame clones are kept and a portion is missing. Of 21,000 or so clones detected, around 90% appear once; the ten largest clones hold under 1.3%. Sequenced: CD45RA- memory CD4+ T cells from PBMCs. The receptors here all came from a human donor with narcolepsy. Each CDR3 is given with its conserved first and last residue. D genes are given only for firm matches. Rows may omit the clone size; those that give it use once, few, many or a size class.

>TRBV10-1|14|once|TRBD2|TRBJ2-3
CASRAGLYTDTQYF
TGCGCCAGCAGAGCGGGACTCTACACAGATACGCAGTATTTT
>TRBV18|13|NA|NA|TRBJ1-1
CASSQAHNTEAFF
TGTGCCAGCTCACAGGCTCATAACACTGAAGCTTTCTTT
>TRBV6-5|15|NA|TRBD2|TRBJ2-7
CASSRSSGAIYGQYF
TGTGCCAGCAGTCGCTCTAGCGGGGCCATCTACGGGCAGTACTTC
>TRBV5-1|16|NA|NA|TRBJ2-2
CASSLAGGLSTGELFF
TGCGCCAGCAGCTTGGCTGGGGGGCTCAGCACCGGGGAGCTGTTTTTT
>TRBV10-2|14|NA|NA|TRBJ1-1
CASSDWVENTEAFF
TGCGCCAGCAGTGATTGGGTTGAGAACACTGAAGCTTTCTTT
>TRBV28|12|NA|TRBD1|TRBJ1-2
CAGRQGAHGYTF
TGTGCCGGAAGACAGGGGGCCCATGGCTACACCTTC
>TRBV15|13|NA|TRBD2|TRBJ2-1
CATSSSGSDEQFF
TGTGCCACCAGCTCCAGCGGGAGCGATGAGCAGTTCTTC
>TRBV29-1|11|NA|NA|TRBJ2-1
CSVVPAYEQFF
TGCAGCGTTGTTCCGGCCTATGAGCAGTTCTTC
>TRBV2|12|NA|NA|TRBJ1-1
CASSNLGTIAFF
TGTGCCAGCAGCAACCTCGGAACCATCGCTTTCTTT
>TRBV4-1|17|NA|TRBD2|TRBJ2-2
CASSQLIAGVGSGELFF
TGCGCCAGCAGCCAACTCATAGCGGGAGTTGGTAGCGGGGAGCTGTTTTTT
>TRBV5-4|14|NA|NA|TRBJ1-5
CASSRTGLLGPQHF
TGTGCCAGCAGCCGCACAGGCCTTCTGGGGCCCCAGCATTTT
>TRBV14|15|NA|TRBD2|TRBJ2-7
CASSQDLSGIYEQYF
TGTGCCAGCAGCCAAGACCTGAGCGGGATCTACGAGCAGTACTTC
>TRBV2|17|NA|NA|TRBJ1-2
CASSEALIRGSNYGYTF
TGTGCCAGCAGTGAAGCGCTTATTAGGGGTTCAAACTATGGCTACACCTTC
>TRBV29-1|15|NA|TRBD2|TRBJ2-3
CSVVVLAGVTDTQYF
TGCAGCGTTGTTGTACTAGCGGGAGTGACAGATACGCAGTATTTT
>TRBV4-1|18|NA|TRBD1|TRBJ2-2
CASSRGAGTGMNTGELFF
TGCGCCAGCAGCCGAGGGGCAGGGACAGGGATGAACACCGGGGAGCTGTTTTTT
>TRBV5-1|14|NA|NA|TRBJ2-5
CASSLVGRGETQYF
TGCGCCAGCAGCTTGGTCGGGAGAGGAGAGACCCAGTACTTC
>TRBV11-1|14|NA|TRBD1|TRBJ1-1
CASSFYRGQTEAFF
TGTGCCAGCAGCTTCTACAGGGGGCAGACTGAAGCTTTCTTT
>TRBV7-2|17|once|NA|TRBJ2-6
CASSLGQLSRRANVLTF
TGTGCCAGCAGCTTAGGACAGCTAAGCCGGCGGGCCAACGTCCTGACTTTC
>TRBV6-5|12|NA|NA|TRBJ2-7
CASRTGAYEQYF
TGTGCCAGCAGAACGGGAGCCTACGAGCAGTACTTC
>TRBV6-6|13|NA|NA|TRBJ1-1
CASRTRGNTEAFF
TGTGCCAGCAGAACCCGGGGGAACACTGAAGCTTTCTTT
>TRBV14|12|NA|NA|TRBJ2-1
CASSQGGYEQFF
TGTGCCAGCAGCCAAGGGGGGTATGAGCAGTTCTTC
>TRBV7-8|12|NA|NA|TRBJ2-7
CASSPPSYEQYF
TGTGCCAGCAGCCCACCCTCCTACGAGCAGTACTTC
>TRBV28|15|NA|TRBD1|TRBJ2-7
CASSIPGQGTYEQYF
TGTGCCAGCAGTATCCCGGGACAGGGGACCTACGAGCAGTACTTC
>TRBV5-5|14|NA|NA|TRBJ1-4
CASSLALRSGKLFF
TGTGCCAGCAGCTTGGCCTTGAGGAGCGGAAAACTGTTTTTT
>TRBV6-5|15|NA|NA|TRBJ2-5
CASSRNPGSLGEQYF
TGTGCCAGCAGTCGGAACCCGGGCAGTCTGGGGGAGCAGTACTTC
>TRBV5-1|15|NA|TRBD2|TRBJ2-1
CASSPTSGRAEEQFF
TGCGCCAGCAGCCCAACTAGCGGGAGGGCCGAGGAGCAGTTCTTC
>TRBV13|14|NA|NA|TRBJ1-4
CASSLGGSGEKLFF
TGTGCCAGCAGCTTAGGGGGGAGTGGCGAAAAACTGTTTTTT
>TRBV28|13|NA|NA|TRBJ1-2
CASSPTGNYGYTF
TGTGCCAGCAGTCCGACAGGAAACTATGGCTACACCTTC
>TRBV30|17|NA|TRBD1|TRBJ1-2
CAWSEIPGTVGFYGYTF
TGTGCCTGGAGTGAAATACCCGGGACAGTTGGGTTCTATGGCTACACCTTC
>TRBV27|15|NA|NA|TRBJ1-5
CASSLSRAGNQPQHF
TGTGCCAGCAGTTTATCGAGGGCGGGAAATCAGCCCCAGCATTTT
>TRBV18|14|NA|NA|TRBJ1-5
CASSPAGRNQPQHF
TGTGCCAGCTCACCTGCGGGTCGCAATCAGCCCCAGCATTTT
>TRBV30|14|NA|NA|TRBJ1-1
CAWRKKYRDTEAFF
TGTGCCTGGAGAAAGAAATATAGGGACACTGAAGCTTTCTTT
>TRBV28|13|NA|NA|TRBJ2-7
CASSFDTPYEQYF
TGTGCCAGCAGTTTTGATACTCCCTACGAGCAGTACTTC
>TRBV19|14|NA|NA|TRBJ1-2
CASSIDRRGSGYTF
TGTGCCAGTAGTATAGATCGGAGGGGCAGTGGCTACACCTTC
>TRBV6-5|14|NA|NA|TRBJ2-7
CASSKQVNTYEQYF
TGTGCCAGCAGTAAGCAGGTGAACACCTACGAGCAGTACTTC
>TRBV29-1|13|NA|TRBD1|TRBJ1-5
CSVGTGDNQPQHF
TGCAGCGTGGGGACAGGGGACAATCAGCCCCAGCATTTT
>TRBV18|18|NA|NA|TRBJ2-6
CASSPLAQVGTGANVLTF
TGTGCCAGCTCACCCCTGGCGCAAGTAGGGACCGGGGCCAACGTCCTGACTTTC
>TRBV28|15|NA|NA|TRBJ2-3
CASSLRGWGGDTQYF
TGTGCCAGCAGTCTCCGTGGGTGGGGTGGAGATACGCAGTATTTT
>TRBV4-2|15|NA|NA|TRBJ1-5
CASSQEGGARQPQHF
TGTGCCAGCAGCCAAGAGGGGGGGGCGCGTCAGCCCCAGCATTTT
>TRBV6-5|14|NA|NA|TRBJ1-1
CASSYRVRNTEAFF
TGTGCCAGCAGTTACAGGGTTAGGAACACTGAAGCTTTCTTT
>TRBV7-6|16|NA|NA|TRBJ2-3
CASSFGRKPSTDTQYF
TGTGCCAGCAGCTTCGGTAGGAAGCCTAGCACAGATACGCAGTATTTT
>TRBV29-1|13|NA|TRBD1|TRBJ1-1
CSVLQGANTEAFF
TGCAGCGTCCTACAGGGGGCGAACACTGAAGCTTTCTTT
>TRBV27|15|NA|NA|TRBJ1-1
CASSPYRTANTEAFF
TGTGCCAGCAGTCCGTATAGGACGGCGAACACTGAAGCTTTCTTT
>TRBV9|14|few|NA|TRBJ2-5
CASSSTGRQETQYF
TGTGCCAGCAGCTCCACAGGGAGACAAGAGACCCAGTACTTC
>TRBV5-1|17|NA|NA|TRBJ2-5
CASSLVGRPTGKETQYF
TGCGCCAGCAGCTTGGTTGGCCGACCAACGGGGAAAGAGACCCAGTACTTC
>TRBV18|14|NA|NA|TRBJ2-7
CASSPLRSTSEQYF
TGTGCCAGCTCACCACTTAGGTCAACCTCCGAGCAGTACTTC
>TRBV9|14|NA|NA|TRBJ2-1
CASSGGPSGYEQFF
TGTGCCAGCAGCGGAGGTCCCTCGGGGTATGAGCAGTTCTTC
>TRBV9|16|NA|TRBD2|TRBJ2-5
CASSVGGGSTWETQYF
TGTGCCAGCAGCGTAGGGGGCGGGAGTACCTGGGAGACCCAGTACTTC
>TRBV30|14|NA|NA|TRBJ1-5
CAWSVRFSHQPQHF
TGTGCCTGGAGTGTACGTTTCTCACACCAGCCCCAGCATTTT
>TRBV30|13|NA|NA|TRBJ1-2
CAWSPQGNYGYTF
TGTGCCTGGAGTCCCCAGGGAAACTATGGCTACACCTTC
>TRBV28|16|NA|NA|TRBJ1-1
CASSLYRDTLNTEAFF
TGTGCCAGCAGTTTATACAGGGACACTCTGAACACTGAAGCTTTCTTT
>TRBV27|15|NA|NA|TRBJ2-7
CASSFQGAASYEQYF
TGTGCCAGCAGTTTCCAGGGAGCTGCATCCTACGAGCAGTACTTC
>TRBV28|19|NA|TRBD2|TRBJ2-7
CASSFALAGVGQNSYEQYF
TGTGCCAGCAGTTTCGCACTAGCGGGAGTGGGTCAGAACTCCTACGAGCAGTACTTC
>TRBV4-1|13|NA|NA|TRBJ2-3
CASSQQGTDTQYF
TGCGCCAGCAGCCAACAGGGGACAGATACGCAGTATTTT
>TRBV5-4|17|NA|TRBD1|TRBJ1-1
CASSLGTGGSSNTEAFF
TGTGCCAGCAGCTTGGGGACAGGGGGCTCAAGTAACACTGAAGCTTTCTTT
>TRBV19|17|NA|TRBD2|TRBJ2-7
CASSIGFLAGVNYEQYF
TGTGCCAGTAGTATTGGGTTTTTAGCGGGAGTTAACTACGAGCAGTACTTC
>TRBV19|12|NA|NA|TRBJ2-5
CATRQAGETQYF
TGTGCCACCCGACAGGCCGGGGAGACCCAGTACTTC
>TRBV18|16|NA|TRBD2|TRBJ2-3
CASSPPASGRRDTQYF
TGTGCCAGCTCACCACCGGCCAGCGGGAGGAGAGATACGCAGTATTTT
>TRBV7-7|13|NA|NA|TRBJ1-3
CASSLGAGNTIYF
TGTGCTAGCAGCTTAGGTGCTGGAAACACCATATATTTT
>TRBV5-4|15|few|TRBD2|TRBJ2-5
CASSLRLADQETQYF
TGTGCCAGCAGCTTGAGACTAGCGGACCAAGAGACCCAGTACTTC